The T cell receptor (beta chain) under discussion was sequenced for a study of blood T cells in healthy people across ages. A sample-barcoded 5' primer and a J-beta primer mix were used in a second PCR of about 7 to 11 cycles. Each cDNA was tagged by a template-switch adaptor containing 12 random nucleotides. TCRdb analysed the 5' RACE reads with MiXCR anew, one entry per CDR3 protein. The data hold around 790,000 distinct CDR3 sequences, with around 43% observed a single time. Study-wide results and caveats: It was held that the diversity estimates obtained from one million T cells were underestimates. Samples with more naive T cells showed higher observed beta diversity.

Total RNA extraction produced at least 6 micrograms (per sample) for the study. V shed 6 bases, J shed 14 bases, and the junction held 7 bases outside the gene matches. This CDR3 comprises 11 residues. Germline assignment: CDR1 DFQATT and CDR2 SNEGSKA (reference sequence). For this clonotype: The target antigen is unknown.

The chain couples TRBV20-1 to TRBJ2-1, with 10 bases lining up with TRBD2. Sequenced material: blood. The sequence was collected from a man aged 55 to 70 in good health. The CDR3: CSAFSGRLKFF. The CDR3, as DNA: TGCAGTGCCTTTAGCGGGAGGCTAAAGTTCTTC.